The rows below give T cell receptor beta chains drawn from one sample of a study of control samples from healthy donors and cancer patients. The data were produced by immunoSEQ multiplex PCR, yet TCRdb's version contains in-frame clones alone and is incomplete. The sample holds 68,000 or so clones; under 85% are singletons and the top ten take around 14%. Material for sequencing was blood. Receptors originate from a man aged 55 to 69 in good health. Each CDR3 is given with its conserved first and last residue. The order of the fields is clone size, D gene, J gene, V gene, CDR3 protein, CDR3 DNA. A D gene is named only where the DNA matches it firmly. Only part of the rows carry a size: once, few, many, or a class if the clone is expanded.

size: .; D: .; J: TRBJ1-4; V: TRBV5-6; CDR3: CASHRDIREKLFF; DNA: TGTGCCAGCCATAGGGACATCCGCGAAAAACTGTTTTTT
size: .; D: .; J: TRBJ1-1; V: TRBV18; CDR3: CASSPPNSGNTEAFF; DNA: TGTGCCAGCTCACCACCGAATAGTGGGAACACTGAAGCTTTCTTT
size: .; D: .; J: TRBJ1-5; V: TRBV5-5; CDR3: CASSPGGNQPQHF; DNA: TGTGCCAGCAGCCCAGGTGGAAATCAGCCCCAGCATTTT
size: once; D: .; J: TRBJ1-4; V: TRBV30; CDR3: CAWSVWRTNEKLFF; DNA: TGTGCCTGGAGTGTGTGGCGGACTAATGAAAAACTGTTTTTT
size: .; D: .; J: TRBJ2-7; V: TRBV27; CDR3: CASSSVRGTAYEQYF; DNA: TGTGCCAGCAGTTCCGTGCGGGGAACGGCCTACGAGCAGTACTTC
size: .; D: .; J: TRBJ1-6; V: TRBV14; CDR3: CASSQYTGRQNSPLHF; DNA: TGTGCCAGCAGCCAATATACAGGGAGGCAGAATTCACCCCTCCACTTT
size: .; D: .; J: TRBJ2-7; V: TRBV5-1; CDR3: CASSVDWVGGEQYF; DNA: TGCGCCAGCAGCGTGGACTGGGTAGGTGGCGAGCAGTACTTC
size: .; D: .; J: TRBJ2-1; V: TRBV7-2; CDR3: CASSLTRNEQFF; DNA: TGTGCCAGCAGCTTGACTAGGAACGAGCAGTTCTTC
size: .; D: TRBD2; J: TRBJ2-7; V: TRBV4-2; CDR3: CASSQESTSLFYEQYF; DNA: TGTGCCAGCAGCCAAGAATCGACTAGCCTATTCTACGAGCAGTACTTC
size: .; D: .; J: TRBJ2-3; V: TRBV11-2; CDR3: CASGPRVGDTQYF; DNA: TGTGCCAGCGGCCCAAGGGTGGGAGATACGCAGTATTTT
size: .; D: .; J: TRBJ1-6; V: TRBV28; CDR3: CASSYTGSSYNSPLHF; DNA: TGTGCCAGCAGTTATACAGGGAGCTCCTATAATTCACCCCTCCACTTT
size: .; D: .; J: TRBJ1-1; V: TRBV7-9; CDR3: CASSRGTGGEAFF; DNA: TGTGCCAGCAGCCGAGGGACTGGTGGTGAAGCTTTCTTT
size: .; D: .; J: TRBJ1-2; V: TRBV29-1; CDR3: CSALLGNGYTF; DNA: TGCAGCGCGCTCTTGGGGAATGGCTACACCTTC
size: .; D: .; J: TRBJ1-6; V: TRBV28; CDR3: CASSLEDYNSPLHF; DNA: TGTGCCAGCAGTTTAGAGGATTATAATTCACCCCTCCACTTT
size: .; D: TRBD2; J: TRBJ2-7; V: TRBV19; CDR3: CASSTTGGPYYEQYF; DNA: TGTGCCAGTAGTACCACGGGAGGGCCCTACTACGAGCAGTACTTC
size: few; D: .; J: TRBJ1-3; V: TRBV21-1; CDR3: CASSKLVFMAAGLSGNTIYF; DNA: TGTGCCAGCAGCAAACTCGTATTTATGGCGGCAGGGCTCTCTGGAAACACCATATATTTT
size: .; D: .; J: TRBJ2-6; V: TRBV15; CDR3: CATSRWGSGANVLTF; DNA: TGTGCCACCAGCAGATGGGGGTCTGGGGCCAACGTCCTGACTTTC
size: .; D: TRBD1; J: TRBJ2-7; V: TRBV24-1; CDR3: CATSDSDGTGISEQYF; DNA: TGTGCCACCAGTGATTCTGACGGGACAGGGATAAGCGAGCAGTACTTC
size: few; D: .; J: TRBJ1-5; V: TRBV7-9; CDR3: CASSLGSGEAQHF; DNA: TGTGCCAGCAGCTTAGGTTCGGGGGAGGCCCAGCATTTT
size: once; D: TRBD2; J: TRBJ2-1; V: TRBV5-4; CDR3: CASSLGGSSYNEQFF; DNA: TGTGCCAGCAGCTTGGGCGGGAGCTCCTACAATGAGCAGTTCTTC
size: .; D: .; J: TRBJ1-1; V: TRBV24-1; CDR3: CATSAGHPNTEAFF; DNA: TGTGCCACCAGTGCAGGACATCCGAACACTGAAGCTTTCTTT
size: once; D: TRBD2; J: TRBJ2-3; V: TRBV5-1; CDR3: CASSLPAGVRDTQYF; DNA: TGCGCCAGCAGCTTGCCTGCGGGAGTACGAGATACGCAGTATTTT
size: .; D: .; J: TRBJ1-1; V: TRBV14; CDR3: CASSQDFEGFGRGTEAFF; DNA: TGTGCCAGCAGCCAAGATTTTGAAGGTTTCGGTCGCGGGACTGAAGCTTTCTTT
size: once; D: .; J: TRBJ2-1; V: TRBV28; CDR3: CASSLARNEQFF; DNA: TGTGCCAGCAGTTTAGCGCGGAATGAGCAGTTCTTC
size: .; D: .; J: TRBJ1-3; V: TRBV5-1; CDR3: CASSPLWDNRNSGNTIYF; DNA: TGCGCCAGCAGCCCTCTTTGGGACAATCGAAACTCTGGAAACACCATATATTTT
size: .; D: .; J: TRBJ2-1; V: TRBV6-6; CDR3: CASSNGQSSYNEQFF; DNA: TGTGCCAGCAGTAACGGACAGAGCTCCTACAATGAGCAGTTCTTC
size: .; D: .; J: TRBJ1-2; V: TRBV5-8; CDR3: CASRRGGYGYTF; DNA: TGTGCCAGCCGCCGCGGAGGGTATGGCTACACCTTC